A single sample gave rise to the 27 T cell receptor beta chains below, sequenced in a study of cytomegalovirus exposure and HLA in healthy donors. PCR was performed using 60 Vbeta and 13 Jbeta primers. Data came from immunoSEQ multiplex PCR; TCRdb stores just in-frame clones and leaves some out. The table includes around 190,000 clones, over 75% detected once. Input material: PBMCs. The receptors were sampled from a man aged 18 to 35 in good health and CMV-seronegative.

The chain employs TRBV19 and TRBJ2-7; TRBD2 matches 7 bases. The CDR3 runs 13 residues. Per the germline V gene, CDR1 is LNHDA and CDR2 is SQIVND (reference sequence). The J segment lost 3 bases and the V segment lost 5 bases, leaving 4 bases of the junction unmatched. The CDR3 here is CASSAGTIYEQYF. CDR3 DNA: TGTGCCAGTAGTGCCGGGACTATCTACGAGCAGTACTTC.

The J gene is TRBJ1-5, the V gene TRBV2; perhaps TRBD1 as D (6 bases). The CDR3 spans 16 residues. CDR1 is SNHLY and CDR2 is FYNNEI in the germline V gene. V shed 2 bases and J shed 1 base, with 12 bases lying between them. In nucleotides, the CDR3 is TGTGCCAGCAGTGAAATGGGGCAGGGGAGCAATCAGCCCCAGCATTTT. Amino acids: CASSEMGQGSNQPQHF.

The chain combines TRBV5-6 with TRBJ1-5; D not certain. V was trimmed by 2 bases and J by 0 bases, leaving 6 bases between them. Germline values: CDR1 SGHDT, CDR2 YYEEEE. The CDR3 is 14 residues long. CDR3 bases: TGTGCCAGCAGCTTTCGGTATAGCAATCAGCCCCAGCATTTT. Translating gives CASSFRYSNQPQHF.

The chain couples TRBV27 to TRBJ2-1; maybe TRBD2 (5 bases). Germline CDR1 reads MNHEY; CDR2 reads SMNVEV (reference sequence). The V gene lost 3 bases and the J gene lost 9 bases, with 12 bases spanning the gap. The CDR3 contains 13 residues. In nucleotides, the CDR3 is TGTGCCAGCAGTTTCCGCGGACTTGGTGAGCAGTTCTTC. It translates to CASSFRGLGEQFF.

V and J are TRBV28 and TRBJ1-1; 7 bases agree with TRBD1. In germline, CDR1 is MDHEN, CDR2 SYDVKM. The CDR3 covers 15 residues. The trim removed 5 bases at V and 1 base at J, leaving 7 bases unmatched. The CDR3 bases are TGTGCCAGCAGTACCTCGGGACAGCCGAACACTGAAGCTTTCTTT. Protein: CASSTSGQPNTEAFF.

The chain employs TRBV9 and TRBJ2-2; a possible D gene is TRBD2 (6 bases). This CDR3 is 15 amino acids long. The germline V gene has CDR1 SGDLS and CDR2 YYNGEE. Trimming took 5 bases from V and 5 from J, leaving 16 bases between them. The CDR3 loop reads CASRGDLVPTGELFF. The CDR3 DNA sequence: TGTGCCAGCAGGGGGGACTTGGTACCGACCGGGGAGCTGTTTTTT. Full variable domain (missing parts from reference TRBV9 and TRBJ2-2): DSGVTQTPKHLITATGQRVTLRCSPRSGDLSVYWYQQSLDQGLQFLIQYYNGEERAKGNILERFSAQQFPDLHSELNLSSLELGDSALYFCASRGDLVPTGELFFGEGSRLTVL.

The chain is built from TRBV2 and TRBJ2-7; D remains ambiguous. The germline gives CDR1 SNHLY, CDR2 FYNNEI. The CDR3 consists of 13 residues. Trimming cost V 1 base and J 3 bases, with 7 bases left between them. CDR3 loop: CASSEGFYYEQYF. CDR3 bases: TGTGCCAGCAGTGAAGGCTTCTACTACGAGCAGTACTTC.

The chain joins TRBV7-9 to TRBJ2-7; D uncertain. V was clipped by 3 bases and J by 3 bases, with 9 bases between them. This CDR3 comprises 13 residues. Germline assignment: CDR1 SEHNR and CDR2 FQNEAQ (reference sequence). CDR3: CASSFGSYYEQYF. The CDR3 bases are TGTGCCAGCAGCTTCGGTTCCTACTACGAGCAGTACTTC.

The chain combines TRBV4-3 with TRBJ1-2; D ambiguous. Trimming pared 0 bases from V and 4 bases from J, leaving 6 bases between. The CDR3 extends over 13 amino acids. The germline V gene encodes CDR1 LGHNA and CDR2 YSLEER. As DNA, the CDR3 is TGCGCCAGCAGCCAAGAGTGGGCCTATGGCTACACCTTC. This sequence encodes CASSQEWAYGYTF.

The V call is TRBV7-2, the J call TRBJ1-1; TRBD1 agrees at 7 bases. The V gene's germline CDR1 is SGHTA and CDR2 FQGNSA. The junction had 5 bases not matched to a gene; V was cut back by 5 bases and J by 2 bases. The CDR3 is 14 amino acids. CDR3 in DNA: TGTGCCAGCAGCCGAGACAGGGCAAACACTGAAGCTTTCTTT. Protein sequence: CASSRDRANTEAFF.

As regards this clone: The CDR3 does not end in the conserved phenylalanine or tryptophan, so this is likely a read error. The DNA is left out, because the CDR3 cannot be placed on it with certainty; the CDR3 is given as TCRdb lists it. The chain employs TRBV19 and TRBJ1-1. Germline V gives CDR1 LNHDA, CDR2 SQIVND (reference sequence). The CDR3 has 10 residues if both end residues are counted. Here the CDR3 reads CASIRIRREG.

The chain carries TRBV27 and TRBJ1-5, with a tentative D call TRBD1 (5 bases). Germline CDR1 and CDR2: MNHEY and SMNVEV (reference sequence). The V gene lost 5 bases and the J gene lost 4 bases, with 15 bases spanning the gap. This CDR3 is built from 15 residues. The CDR3 DNA follows: TGTGCCAGCAGTCCGCGGACAAGGGGAAATCAGCCCCAGCATTTT. It yields the protein CASSPRTRGNQPQHF.

The V call is TRBV13, the J call TRBJ2-3, with 10 bases aligning to TRBD2. J gave up 3 bases and V 1 base, and 4 bases lay outside the gene matches. Germline lookup yields CDR1 PRHDT and CDR2 FYEKMQ (reference sequence). The CDR3 sequence is 16 residues long. The CDR3 region is CASSLDGSGGTDTQYF. As DNA, the CDR3 is TGTGCCAGCAGCTTAGACGGTAGCGGGGGGACAGATACGCAGTATTTT. The whole variable domain, filled in from reference TRBV13 and TRBJ2-3, reads AAGVIQSPRHLIKEKRETATLKCYPIPRHDTVYWYQQGPGQDPQFLISFYEKMQSDKGSIPDRFSAQQFSDYHSELNMSSLELGDSALYFCASSLDGSGGTDTQYFGPGTRLTVL.

This chain joins TRBV19 and TRBJ2-1, with TRBD1 matching over 9 bases. V was clipped by 9 bases and J by 6 bases; unmatched bases: 9. Germline V gives CDR1 LNHDA, CDR2 SQIVND (reference sequence). The CDR3 contains 14 residues. The CDR3, as DNA: TGTGCCAGCGCCCGGGACAGGGTTTCCAATGAGCAGTTCTTC. Translating it yields CASARDRVSNEQFF.

This clone appeared a single time. The chain couples TRBV7-8 to TRBJ2-1; 11 bases agree with TRBD2. In germline, CDR1 is SGHVS, CDR2 FQNEAQ. The length of the CDR3 is 15 residues. The V gene end was trimmed by 3 bases and the J gene end by 8 bases; junction bases not matched to a gene: 6. The CDR3 nucleotides read TGTGCCAGCAGCTTCGGGACTAGCGGCAGGTATGAGCAGTTCTTC. It codes for CASSFGTSGRYEQFF. The full variable domain, its missing parts supplied by reference TRBV7-8 and TRBJ2-1, is GAGVSQSPRYKVAKRGQDVALRCDPISGHVSLFWYQQALGQGPEFLTYFQNEAQLDKSGLPSDRFFAERPEGSVSTLKIQRTQQEDSAVYLCASSFGTSGRYEQFFGPGTRLTVL.

This clone came up once. This chain links TRBV5-6 with TRBJ1-3; D is undetermined. V was clipped by 1 base and J by 0 bases, with 11 bases between them. Germline CDR1 and CDR2: SGHDT and YYEEEE. The CDR3 contains 16 residues. The CDR3 nucleotides are TGTGCCAGCAGCTTGCTTATCCGGAGCTCTGGAAACACCATATATTTT. Its protein product is CASSLLIRSSGNTIYF. The variable domain in full, completed from reference TRBV5-6 and TRBJ1-3, reads DAGVTQSPTHLIKTRGQQVTLRCSPKSGHDTVSWYQQALGQGPQFIFQYYEEEERQRGNFPDRFSGHQFPNYSSELNVNALLLGDSALYLCASSLLIRSSGNTIYFGEGSWLTVV.

J is TRBJ2-7 and V is TRBV7-2; D may be TRBD1 (6 bases). Germline V gene sequence: CDR1 SGHTA, CDR2 FQGNSA. CDR3 length: 14 residues. Between the trimmed V and J ends, which lost 3 bases and 1 base, there was a span of 10 bases. The CDR3 DNA sequence: TGTGCCAGCAGCTTCGACAGGTTTTCCTACGAGCAGTACTTC. Its translation: CASSFDRFSYEQYF.

J is TRBJ2-1 and V is TRBV10-3; 8 bases agree with TRBD2. The CDR3 is 15 amino acids. The germline V gene encodes CDR1 ENHRY and CDR2 SYGVKD. Trimming cost V 3 bases and J 7 bases; bases outside gene matches: 8. Written as DNA, the CDR3 is TGTGCCATCAGTGATAGCGGGGCTGCTTTGAATGAGCAGTTCTTC. Protein sequence: CAISDSGAALNEQFF.

The chain uses TRBV19 and TRBJ1-5, with TRBD1 as a possible D gene (6 bases). The CDR3 totals 16 residues. With 4 bases removed from V and 4 bases from J, the gap between germline ends came to 17 bases. In germline, CDR1 is LNHDA, CDR2 SQIVND (reference sequence). CDR3 nucleotide sequence: TGTGCCAGTAGTACTAACAGGGCCGGGGGGAATCAGCCCCAGCATTTT. It translates to CASSTNRAGGNQPQHF.

This clone was counted between two and nine times. This rearrangement joins TRBV29-1 to TRBJ2-2, with 9 nucleotides matching TRBD2. This CDR3 is 14 amino acids long. V lost 2 bases, J lost 6 bases, and 4 bases stayed unmatched. CDR1 and CDR2 from the germline V gene are SQVTM and ANQGSEA. CDR3 DNA sequence: TGCAGCGTTGAAAACGCGGGAGGGCCCGGGGAGCTGTTTTTT. Translating it yields CSVENAGGPGELFF.

This sequence joins TRBV9 and TRBJ2-7; D unresolved. CDR3 length equals 13 residues. V gave up 0 bases and J gave up 6 bases, with 10 bases separating them. CDR1 is SGDLS and CDR2 is YYNGEE in the germline V gene. DNA for the CDR3: TGTGCCAGCAGCGTAGAAGTGACTGGCGAGCAGTACTTC. The encoded protein is CASSVEVTGEQYF. The variable domain in full, with the rest retrieved from reference TRBV9 and TRBJ2-7, is DSGVTQTPKHLITATGQRVTLRCSPRSGDLSVYWYQQSLDQGLQFLIQYYNGEERAKGNILERFSAQQFPDLHSELNLSSLELGDSALYFCASSVEVTGEQYFGPGTRLTVT.

This clone was detected only once. The chain combines TRBV7-8 with TRBJ1-2; 9 positions match TRBD1. Germline values: CDR1 SGHVS, CDR2 FQNEAQ. Trimming at V came to 8 bases and at J to 1 base, leaving 11 bases not matched to a gene. This CDR3 comprises 16 residues. In nucleotides, the CDR3 is TGTGCCAGCGGCCAGCCGGGACAGGGAAGTAACTATGGCTACACCTTC. Protein sequence: CASGQPGQGSNYGYTF. Complete variable domain (other parts from reference TRBV7-8 and TRBJ1-2): GAGVSQSPRYKVAKRGQDVALRCDPISGHVSLFWYQQALGQGPEFLTYFQNEAQLDKSGLPSDRFFAERPEGSVSTLKIQRTQQEDSAVYLCASGQPGQGSNYGYTFGSGTRLTVV.

The count of this clone is one. This sequence joins TRBV11-2 and TRBJ2-7; 8 bases line up with TRBD1. V lost 8 bases to trimming and J lost 1 base; unmatched junction nucleotides: 4. Germline CDR1 and CDR2: SGHAT and FQNNGV. CDR3 length equals 13 residues. For the CDR3, the DNA is TGTGCCAGCGAGAACAGGGGGTCCTACGAGCAGTACTTC. This codes for CASENRGSYEQYF.

The V gene is TRBV5-1, the J gene TRBJ2-2; TRBD2 aligns across 7 bases. Germline CDR1 SGHRS, CDR2 YFSETQ. The ends lost 5 bases at V and 1 base at J; junction bases unmatched: 8. The CDR3 is 16 residues long. Here the CDR3 DNA reads TGCGCCAGCAGAAAACTGGCGGGGGAGAACACCGGGGAGCTGTTTTTT. The encoded protein is CASRKLAGENTGELFF.

V usage is TRBV6-1 and J usage is TRBJ2-3; 8 bases line up with TRBD1. The germline V gene encodes CDR1 MNHNS and CDR2 SASEGT. This CDR3 spans 14 amino acids. The V and J ends lost 5 bases and 4 bases, in that order; junction bases with no gene match: 5. The CDR3 nucleotides read TGTGCCAGCAGTCTCGGACAGGGAGCAGATACGCAGTATTTT. This translates into CASSLGQGADTQYF.

Turning to this clone: At one of its ends the junction is not consistent with the germline gene, which may arise from a read error. The chain employs TRBV5-6 and TRBJ2-2, with D uncertain. The CDR3 is 15 amino acids. The germline V gene encodes CDR1 SGHDT and CDR2 YYEEEE. For the CDR3, the DNA is TGTGCCGGCAGCTTGTTTCGATTGGTAGCCGGGGAGCTGTTTTTT. It is translated as CAGSLFRLVAGELFF.

This clone was recorded only once. The genes are TRBV7-6 and TRBJ2-1; D unclear. CDR3 length equals 17 residues. V was cut by 3 bases and J by 0 bases, with 15 bases left in between. The germline CDR1 and CDR2 sequences are SGHVS and FNYEAQ. The CDR3 loop is CASSLGSVISSYNEQFF. The DNA of the CDR3 is TGTGCCAGCAGCTTGGGCTCGGTTATCAGCTCCTACAATGAGCAGTTCTTC.